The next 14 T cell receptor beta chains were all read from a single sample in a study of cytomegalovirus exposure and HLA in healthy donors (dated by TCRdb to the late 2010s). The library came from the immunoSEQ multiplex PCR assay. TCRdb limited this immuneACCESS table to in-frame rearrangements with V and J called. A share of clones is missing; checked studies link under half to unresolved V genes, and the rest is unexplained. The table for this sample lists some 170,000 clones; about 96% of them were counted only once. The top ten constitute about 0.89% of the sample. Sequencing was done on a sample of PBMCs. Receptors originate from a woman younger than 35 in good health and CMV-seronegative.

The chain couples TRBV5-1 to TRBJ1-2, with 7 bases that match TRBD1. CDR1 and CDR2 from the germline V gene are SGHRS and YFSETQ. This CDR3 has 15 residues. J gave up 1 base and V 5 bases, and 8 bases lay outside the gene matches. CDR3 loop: CASSPGQSINYGYTF. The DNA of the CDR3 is TGCGCCAGCAGTCCGGGACAGTCGATTAACTATGGCTACACCTTC.

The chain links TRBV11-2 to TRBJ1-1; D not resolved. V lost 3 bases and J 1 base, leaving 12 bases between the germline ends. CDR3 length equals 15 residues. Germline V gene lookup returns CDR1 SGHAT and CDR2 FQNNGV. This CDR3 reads CASSLGPTKNTEAFF. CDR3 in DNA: TGTGCCAGCAGCTTGGGCCCGACAAAGAACACTGAAGCTTTCTTT.

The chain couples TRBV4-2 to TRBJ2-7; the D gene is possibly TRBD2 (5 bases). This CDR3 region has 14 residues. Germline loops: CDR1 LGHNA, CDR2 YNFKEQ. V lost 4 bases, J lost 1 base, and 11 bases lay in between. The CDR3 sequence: CASSPLLGSYEQYF. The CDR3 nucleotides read TGTGCCAGCAGCCCCCTACTAGGTTCCTACGAGCAGTACTTC.

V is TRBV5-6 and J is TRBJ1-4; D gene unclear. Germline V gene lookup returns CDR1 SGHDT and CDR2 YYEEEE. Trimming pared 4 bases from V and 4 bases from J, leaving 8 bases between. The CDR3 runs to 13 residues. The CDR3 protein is CASSLGSNEKLFF. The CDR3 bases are TGTGCCAGCAGCCTGGGCAGTAATGAAAAACTGTTTTTT.

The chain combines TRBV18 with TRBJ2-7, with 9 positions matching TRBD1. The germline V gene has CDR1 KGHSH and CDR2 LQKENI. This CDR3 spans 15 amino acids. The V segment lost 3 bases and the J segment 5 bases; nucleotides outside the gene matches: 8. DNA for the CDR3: TGTGCCAGCTCACCGACCGGGACAGGGAACCACGAGCAGTACTTC. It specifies CASSPTGTGNHEQYF. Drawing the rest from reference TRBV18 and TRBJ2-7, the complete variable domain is NAGVMQNPRHLVRRRGQEARLRCSPMKGHSHVYWYRQLPEEGLKFMVYLQKENIIDESGMPKERFSAEFPKEGPSILRIQQVVRGDSAAYFCASSPTGTGNHEQYFGPGTRLTVT.

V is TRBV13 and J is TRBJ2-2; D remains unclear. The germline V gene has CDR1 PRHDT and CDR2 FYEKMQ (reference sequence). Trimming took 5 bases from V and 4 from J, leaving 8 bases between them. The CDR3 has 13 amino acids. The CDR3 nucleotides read TGTGCCAGCAGCCCCCACTTCACCGGGGAGCTGTTTTTT. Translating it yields CASSPHFTGELFF.

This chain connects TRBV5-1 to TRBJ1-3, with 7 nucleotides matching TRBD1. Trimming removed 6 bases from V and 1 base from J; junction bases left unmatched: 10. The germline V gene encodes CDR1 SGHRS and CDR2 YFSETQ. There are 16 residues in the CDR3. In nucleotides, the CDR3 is TGCGCCAGCACCCGGGACAGTCTAGGGTCTGGAAACACCATATATTTT. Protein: CASTRDSLGSGNTIYF.

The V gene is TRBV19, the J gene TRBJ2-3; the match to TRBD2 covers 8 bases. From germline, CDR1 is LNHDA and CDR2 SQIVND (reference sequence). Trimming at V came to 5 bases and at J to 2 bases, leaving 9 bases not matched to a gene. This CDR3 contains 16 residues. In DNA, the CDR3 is TGTGCCAGTAGTCCTTCAGCGGGGGACCCCACAGATACGCAGTATTTT. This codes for CASSPSAGDPTDTQYF. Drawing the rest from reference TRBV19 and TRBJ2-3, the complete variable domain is DGGITQSPKYLFRKEGQNVTLSCEQNLNHDAMYWYRQDPGQGLRLIYYSQIVNDFQKGDIAEGYSVSREKKESFPLTVTSAQKNPTAFYLCASSPSAGDPTDTQYFGPGTRLTVL.

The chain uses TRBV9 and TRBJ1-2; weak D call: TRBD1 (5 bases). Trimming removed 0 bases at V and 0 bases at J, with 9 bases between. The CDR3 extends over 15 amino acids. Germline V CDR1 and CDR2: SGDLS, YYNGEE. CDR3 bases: TGTGCCAGCAGCGTAGTGACAGAAGCTAACTATGGCTACACCTTC. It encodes CASSVVTEANYGYTF. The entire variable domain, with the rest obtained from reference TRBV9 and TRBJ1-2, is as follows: DSGVTQTPKHLITATGQRVTLRCSPRSGDLSVYWYQQSLDQGLQFLIQYYNGEERAKGNILERFSAQQFPDLHSELNLSSLELGDSALYFCASSVVTEANYGYTFGSGTRLTVV.

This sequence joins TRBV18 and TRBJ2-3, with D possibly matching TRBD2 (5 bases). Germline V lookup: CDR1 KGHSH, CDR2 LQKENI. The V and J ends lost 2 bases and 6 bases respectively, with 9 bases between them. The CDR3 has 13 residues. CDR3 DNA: TGTGCCAGCTCACCAAATCGCGGGGATACGCAGTATTTT. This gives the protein CASSPNRGDTQYF.

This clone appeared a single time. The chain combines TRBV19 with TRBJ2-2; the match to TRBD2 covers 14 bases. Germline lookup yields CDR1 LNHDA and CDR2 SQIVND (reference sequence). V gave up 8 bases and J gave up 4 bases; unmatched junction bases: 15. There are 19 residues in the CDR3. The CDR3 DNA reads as TGTGCCAGTCTCCCCTTTAAAGGACTAGCGGGGGGCCCCACCGGGGAGCTGTTTTTT. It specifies CASLPFKGLAGGPTGELFF.

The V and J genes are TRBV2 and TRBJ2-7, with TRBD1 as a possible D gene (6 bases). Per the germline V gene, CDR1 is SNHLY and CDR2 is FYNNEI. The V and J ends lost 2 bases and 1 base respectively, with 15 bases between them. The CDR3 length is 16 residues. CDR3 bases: TGTGCCAGCAGTGAACGTAACAGGGTGAGGTCCTACGAGCAGTACTTC. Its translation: CASSERNRVRSYEQYF.

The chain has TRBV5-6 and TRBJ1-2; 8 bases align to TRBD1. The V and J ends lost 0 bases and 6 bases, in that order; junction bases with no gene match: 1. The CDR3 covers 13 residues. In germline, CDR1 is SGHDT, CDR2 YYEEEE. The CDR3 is CASSLDRGDGYTF. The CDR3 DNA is TGTGCCAGCAGCTTGGACAGGGGGGATGGCTACACCTTC.

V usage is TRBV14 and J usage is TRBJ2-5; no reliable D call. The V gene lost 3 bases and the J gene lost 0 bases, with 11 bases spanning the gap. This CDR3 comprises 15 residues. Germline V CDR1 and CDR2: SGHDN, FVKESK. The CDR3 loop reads CASSHPTWYQETQYF. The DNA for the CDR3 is TGTGCCAGCAGCCACCCGACTTGGTACCAAGAGACCCAGTACTTC.